This paragraph reports one TCR beta chain. This entry comes from a study of T cell changes during pregnancy in multiple sclerosis. Germline assignment: CDR1 MNHEY and CDR2 SMNVEV (reference sequence). CDR3 size: 16 residues. V gave up 6 bases and J gave up 0 bases, with 12 bases separating them. The repertoire was sequenced with immunoSEQ multiplex PCR; TCRdb's copy has only in-frame clones and lacks some. This repertoire shows approximately 46,000 clones, 90% found once; its top ten account for under 6.5%. The sequenced sample was peripheral blood, obtained after pregnancy. V gene TRBV27 combines with J gene TRBJ1-6, with D possibly matching TRBD1 (6 bases). The source of this sequence is a female donor in good health, enrolled as a control in a pregnancy study. CDR3 amino acids: CASRQTGSSYNSPLHF. CDR3 DNA sequence: TGTGCCAGCAGACAAACAGGGAGCTCCTATAATTCACCCCTCCACTTT.